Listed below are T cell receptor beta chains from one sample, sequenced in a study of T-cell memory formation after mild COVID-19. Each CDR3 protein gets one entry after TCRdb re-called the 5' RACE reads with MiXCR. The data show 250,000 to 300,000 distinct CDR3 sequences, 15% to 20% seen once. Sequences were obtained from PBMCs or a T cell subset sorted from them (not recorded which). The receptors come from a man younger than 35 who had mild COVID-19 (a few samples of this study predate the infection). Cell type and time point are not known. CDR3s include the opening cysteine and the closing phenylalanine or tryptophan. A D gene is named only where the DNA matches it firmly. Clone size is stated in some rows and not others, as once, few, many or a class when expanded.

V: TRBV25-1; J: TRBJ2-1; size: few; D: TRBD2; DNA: TGTGCCAGTCGATCGGGGGGGGTCTCCTACAATGAGCAGTTCTTC; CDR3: CASRSGGVSYNEQFF
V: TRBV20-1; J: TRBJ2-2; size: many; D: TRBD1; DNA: TGCAGTGCTGACAGGGTAGACACCGGGGAGCTGTTTTTT; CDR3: CSADRVDTGELFF
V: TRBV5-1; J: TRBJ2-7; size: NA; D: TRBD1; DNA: TGCGCCAGCAGCTTGGTGGGACAGGGACAGCAGTACTTC; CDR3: CASSLVGQGQQYF
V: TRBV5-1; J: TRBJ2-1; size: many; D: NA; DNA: TGCGCCAGCAGCCGTGGATGGTATGAGCAGTTCTTC; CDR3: CASSRGWYEQFF
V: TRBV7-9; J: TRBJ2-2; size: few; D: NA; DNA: TGTGCCAGCAGAGGGGACCGGGTGAACACCGGGGAGCTGTTTTTT; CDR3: CASRGDRVNTGELFF
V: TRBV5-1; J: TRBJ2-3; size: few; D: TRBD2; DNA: TGCGCCAGCCACCGGGGGGGCTCAGATACGCAGTATTTT; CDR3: CASHRGGSDTQYF
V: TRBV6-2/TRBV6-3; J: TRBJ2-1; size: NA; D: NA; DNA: TGTGCCAGCAGTTACGGCAGGGCAAACTACAATGAGCAGTTCTTC; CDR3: CASSYGRANYNEQFF
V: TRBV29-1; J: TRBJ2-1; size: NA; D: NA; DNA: TGCAGCGTATCAGGGCCGGGAAATGAGCAGTTCTTC; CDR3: CSVSGPGNEQFF
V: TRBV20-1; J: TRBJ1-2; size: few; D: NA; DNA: TGCAGTGCTAGTCGAGGGCTGGGCTACACCTTC; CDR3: CSASRGLGYTF
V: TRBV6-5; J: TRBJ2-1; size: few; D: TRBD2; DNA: TGTGCCAGCAGTTACCTGGGACTAGCGGGGTACAATGAGCAGTTCTTC; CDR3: CASSYLGLAGYNEQFF
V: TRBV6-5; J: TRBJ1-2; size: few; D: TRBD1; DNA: TGTGCCAGCAGTTGGGACAGGCAAGACTATGGCTACACCTTC; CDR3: CASSWDRQDYGYTF